The 23 T cell receptor beta chains reported below all come from one sample, sequenced in a study of shared clonotypes between healthy human individuals. The protocol was immunoSEQ multiplex PCR, while the TCRdb copy is restricted to in-frame clones and leaves out a portion. The sample carries some 2,100,000 clones, 95% recorded once. Sequencing input: naive CD4+ T cells sorted from blood. Subset meaning: CD45RA+ positively selected. Source of these receptors: a man aged 18 to 30 in good health.

The CDR3 nucleotides are TGCGCCAGCAGCACCGGGCCTAGCGGGAAAGTTGAGCAGTTCTTC. Translation: CASSTGPSGKVEQFF. The chain couples TRBV4-3 to TRBJ2-1; 9 bases line up with TRBD2. The CDR3 extends over 15 amino acids. CDR1 is LGHNA, CDR2 YSLEER, per germline. The J segment lost 9 bases and the V segment lost 5 bases, leaving 11 bases of the junction unmatched.

The chain couples TRBV10-2 to TRBJ2-7, with D unresolved. CDR3 length equals 12 residues. Germline CDR1 and CDR2: WSHSY and SAAADI. V shed 3 bases and J shed 2 bases, with 5 bases lying between them. The CDR3 reads CASSELAYEQYF. The CDR3 DNA follows: TGCGCCAGCAGTGAACTGGCCTACGAGCAGTACTTC.

This clone appeared once. This chain joins TRBV25-1 and TRBJ2-7; possible D gene TRBD2, 7 bases. The germline V gene encodes CDR1 MGHDK and CDR2 SYGVNS. V was shortened by 2 bases and J by 0 bases, with 17 bases between the two germline ends. This CDR3 comprises 17 residues. CDR3 nucleotide sequence: TGTGCCAGCAGTGAAACCCGGGGGGCTGATTCCTCCTACGAGCAGTACTTC. This gives the protein CASSETRGADSSYEQYF.

The rearrangement joins TRBV5-1 to TRBJ2-7, with D perhaps TRBD2 (5 bases). The CDR3 is made up of 13 amino acids. Germline lookup yields CDR1 SGHRS and CDR2 YFSETQ. V dropped 6 bases and J dropped 4 bases, with 14 bases sitting between them. In DNA, the CDR3 is TGCGCCAGCACCCGCGGGCCCCTATACGAGCAGTACTTC. Its protein is CASTRGPLYEQYF.

The chain has TRBV5-1 and TRBJ2-5, with no clear D. The V end was cut by 1 base, the J end by 2 bases, with 9 bases between. The CDR3 runs 14 residues. The germline V gene encodes CDR1 SGHRS and CDR2 YFSETQ. CDR3 nucleotide sequence: TGCGCCAGCAGCTTGCGCACTCTGCAAGAGACCCAGTACTTC. This encodes CASSLRTLQETQYF. The full variable domain, completed using reference TRBV5-1 and TRBJ2-5, is KAGVTQTPRYLIKTRGQQVTLSCSPISGHRSVSWYQQTPGQGLQFLFEYFSETQRNKGNFPGRFSGRQFSNSRSEMNVSTLELGDSALYLCASSLRTLQETQYFGPGTRLLVL.

The gene calls are TRBV28 and TRBJ2-2; no clear D gene. The germline gives CDR1 MDHEN, CDR2 SYDVKM. The CDR3 is made up of 12 amino acids. The V end lost 8 bases, the J end lost 1 base, and 5 bases lay between the germline ends. This CDR3 reads CASPGNTGELFF. Here the CDR3 DNA reads TGTGCCAGCCCCGGGAACACCGGGGAGCTGTTTTTT.

V is TRBV19 and J is TRBJ1-2; 7 bases map to TRBD1. J lost 2 bases, V lost 7 bases, and 10 bases had no gene match. There are 15 residues in the CDR3. CDR1 is LNHDA, CDR2 SQIVND, per germline (reference sequence). CDR3 residues: CASTPLDRRNYGYTF. DNA of the CDR3: TGTGCCAGTACTCCCCTGGACAGGCGGAACTATGGCTACACCTTC.

The chain recombines TRBV4-3 with TRBJ1-2; TRBD1 matches 9 bases. The ends lost 1 base at V and 3 bases at J; junction bases unmatched: 6. The germline V gene encodes CDR1 LGHNA and CDR2 YSLEER. This CDR3 spans 16 amino acids. The CDR3: CASSQVVNRGHYGYTF. CDR3 sequence (DNA): TGCGCCAGCAGCCAAGTAGTAAACAGGGGGCACTATGGCTACACCTTC.

The chain combines TRBV7-2 with TRBJ2-2; D remains ambiguous. CDR3 length: 14 amino acids. Trimming took 5 bases from V and 3 from J, leaving 10 bases between them. Germline assignment: CDR1 SGHTA and CDR2 FQGNSA. The CDR3 loop reads CASSHYRDTGELFF. CDR3 bases: TGTGCCAGCAGCCATTACAGAGACACCGGGGAGCTGTTTTTT.

This chain uses TRBV19 with TRBJ1-2; weak D call: TRBD1 (5 bases). Germline CDR1 LNHDA, CDR2 SQIVND (reference sequence). The CDR3 sequence is 13 residues long. V lost 6 bases, J lost 4 bases, and 12 bases lay in between. In DNA form, the CDR3 reads TGTGCCAGTAGGCAGACAGCCGTCTATGGCTACACCTTC. Protein product: CASRQTAVYGYTF. Combining the CDR3 with reference TRBV19 and TRBJ1-2 gives the whole variable domain DGGITQSPKYLFRKEGQNVTLSCEQNLNHDAMYWYRQDPGQGLRLIYYSQIVNDFQKGDIAEGYSVSREKKESFPLTVTSAQKNPTAFYLCASRQTAVYGYTFGSGTRLTVV.

The chain joins TRBV30 to TRBJ1-2, with D unclear. The CDR3 totals 13 residues. Germline V gene data show CDR1 as GTSNPN and CDR2 as SVGIG (reference sequence). V was shortened by 6 bases and J by 4 bases, with 15 bases between the two germline ends. The CDR3 here is CACSRPAAYGYTF. For the CDR3, the DNA is TGTGCCTGTTCAAGACCCGCCGCCTATGGCTACACCTTC.

The J gene is TRBJ2-7, the V gene TRBV6-6; a possible D gene is TRBD1 (6 bases). Germline V gives CDR1 MNHNY, CDR2 SVGAGI (reference sequence). The CDR3 runs to 13 residues. V was pared by 2 bases and J by 3 bases, with 8 bases between. The CDR3 DNA follows: TGTGCCAGCAGTTACGTACAGGGCTACGAGCAGTACTTC. This translates into CASSYVQGYEQYF.

The J gene is TRBJ1-6, the V gene TRBV10-1; unclear D gene. CDR1 is WNHNN and CDR2 is SYGVQD in the germline V gene (reference sequence). V lost 4 bases to trimming and J lost 8 bases, with 15 bases between them. The CDR3 consists of 15 residues. The CDR3 DNA is TGCGCCAGCAGTGGGGGATTTTCCGTGTATTCACCCCTCCACTTT. As protein: CASSGGFSVYSPLHF.

The V call is TRBV19, the J call TRBJ2-1, with D tentatively TRBD2 (7 bases). This CDR3 region has 12 residues. The V end was cut by 8 bases, the J end by 13 bases, with 18 bases between. Germline loops: CDR1 LNHDA, CDR2 SQIVND (reference sequence). This CDR3 reads CASWGGVSLQFF. Here the CDR3 DNA reads TGTGCCAGTTGGGGGGGCGTAAGCCTCCAGTTCTTC.

This chain uses TRBV28 with TRBJ1-4, with D possibly being TRBD1 (6 bases). CDR3 length equals 14 residues. Germline V gives CDR1 MDHEN, CDR2 SYDVKM. V was clipped by 2 bases and J by 9 bases, with 13 bases between them. CDR3 amino acids: CASSLGGTKQKLFF. The CDR3 nucleotides read TGTGCCAGCAGTTTAGGCGGGACAAAACAAAAACTGTTTTTT. The entire variable domain, with the rest obtained from reference TRBV28 and TRBJ1-4, is as follows: DVKVTQSSRYLVKRTGEKVFLECVQDMDHENMFWYRQDPGLGLRLIYFSYDVKMKEKGDIPEGYSVSREKKERFSLILESASTNQTSMYLCASSLGGTKQKLFFGSGTQLSVL.

Written as DNA, the CDR3 is TGTGCCACCAGCAGAAAACGCTACCCCCAACAAACAGGGTACTATGGCTACACCTTC. Translating it yields CATSRKRYPQQTGYYGYTF. The genes are TRBV15 and TRBJ1-2, with D perhaps matching TRBD1 (6 bases). The length of the CDR3 is 19 residues. Between the trimmed V and J ends, which lost 2 bases and 3 bases, there was a span of 25 bases. Per germline, CDR1 LNHNV and CDR2 YYDKDF (reference sequence).

The genes are TRBV6-1 and TRBJ2-7; a possible D gene is TRBD1 (5 bases). The ends were cut back, 5 bases at V and 2 bases at J, with 13 bases in the middle. CDR1 and CDR2 (germline): MNHNS, SASEGT. This CDR3 is built from 14 residues. The CDR3 coding sequence is TGTGCCAGCAGTTTCGACAGAACCCCCTACGAGCAGTACTTC. Encoded protein: CASSFDRTPYEQYF.

This clone was observed a handful of times. The chain couples TRBV30 to TRBJ1-5; D remains unclear. The CDR3 runs 14 residues. V lost 3 bases and J lost 1, with 10 bases in between. Germline lookup yields CDR1 GTSNPN and CDR2 SVGIG (reference sequence). The CDR3 here is CAWSLQRSNQPQHF. The CDR3, as DNA: TGTGCCTGGAGCCTACAGAGAAGCAATCAGCCCCAGCATTTT.

The J gene is TRBJ2-5, the V gene TRBV19; D ambiguous. This CDR3 spans 13 amino acids. Trimming left V 6 bases short and J 2 bases short, with 10 bases between. CDR1 LNHDA and CDR2 SQIVND come from the germline V gene (reference sequence). The DNA for the CDR3 is TGTGCCAGTAGCCGTGGGATTCAAGAGACCCAGTACTTC. Its protein is CASSRGIQETQYF.

The chain recombines TRBV2 with TRBJ2-1; 7 nucleotides agree with TRBD1. This CDR3 is built from 13 residues. Trimming at V came to 8 bases and at J to 4 bases, leaving 5 bases not matched to a gene. The germline CDR1 and CDR2 sequences are SNHLY and FYNNEI. The CDR3 DNA reads TGTGCCAGCGTAAGGGACAGTTACAATGAGCAGTTCTTC. Amino acid sequence: CASVRDSYNEQFF.

This clone was seen a single time. The chain uses TRBV18 and TRBJ2-5; TRBD1 might be the D (5 bases). The CDR3 contains 14 residues. Germline-derived CDR1 and CDR2 are KGHSH and LQKENI. Trimming stripped 6 bases from V and 0 bases from J, with 11 bases between. The CDR3 spells CASSVGANQETQYF. CDR3 DNA sequence: TGTGCCAGCTCTGTAGGGGCGAACCAAGAGACCCAGTACTTC.

Note on this clone: Other DNA sequences within the sample encode an identical CDR3. This rearrangement joins TRBV6-1 to TRBJ1-5; no firm D call. V was clipped by 4 bases and J by 1 base, with 5 bases between them. Germline CDR1 MNHNS, CDR2 SASEGT. The CDR3 is 13 amino acids. The CDR3 coding sequence is TGTGCCAGCAGTGTCGTCAGCAATCAGCCCCAGCATTTT. This gives the protein CASSVVSNQPQHF.

In its sample, this clone was seen once. The gene calls are TRBV6-5 and TRBJ2-7; D is perhaps TRBD2 (6 bases). V lost 4 bases and J lost 2, with 12 bases in between. The V gene's germline CDR1 is MNHEY and CDR2 SVGAGI. The length of the CDR3 is 14 residues. The CDR3 DNA sequence: TGTGCCAGCAGTTCGGGGGACCTCCCCTACGAGCAGTACTTC. It specifies CASSSGDLPYEQYF.